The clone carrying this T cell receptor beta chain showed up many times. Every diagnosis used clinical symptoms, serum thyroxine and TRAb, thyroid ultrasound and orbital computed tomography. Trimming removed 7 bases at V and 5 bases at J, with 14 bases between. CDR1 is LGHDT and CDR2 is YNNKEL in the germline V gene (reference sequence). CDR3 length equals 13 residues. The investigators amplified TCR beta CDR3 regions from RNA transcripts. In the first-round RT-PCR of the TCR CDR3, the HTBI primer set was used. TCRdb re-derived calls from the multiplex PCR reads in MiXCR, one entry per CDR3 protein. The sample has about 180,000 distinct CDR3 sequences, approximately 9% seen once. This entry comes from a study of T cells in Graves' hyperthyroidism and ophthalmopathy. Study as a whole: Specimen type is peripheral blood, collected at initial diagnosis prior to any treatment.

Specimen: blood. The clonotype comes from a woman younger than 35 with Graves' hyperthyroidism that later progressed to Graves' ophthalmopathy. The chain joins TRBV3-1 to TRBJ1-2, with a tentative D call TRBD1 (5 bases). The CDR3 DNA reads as TGTGCCAGCAACACCGCGGGGGGTTATGGCTACACCTTC. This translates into CASNTAGGYGYTF.